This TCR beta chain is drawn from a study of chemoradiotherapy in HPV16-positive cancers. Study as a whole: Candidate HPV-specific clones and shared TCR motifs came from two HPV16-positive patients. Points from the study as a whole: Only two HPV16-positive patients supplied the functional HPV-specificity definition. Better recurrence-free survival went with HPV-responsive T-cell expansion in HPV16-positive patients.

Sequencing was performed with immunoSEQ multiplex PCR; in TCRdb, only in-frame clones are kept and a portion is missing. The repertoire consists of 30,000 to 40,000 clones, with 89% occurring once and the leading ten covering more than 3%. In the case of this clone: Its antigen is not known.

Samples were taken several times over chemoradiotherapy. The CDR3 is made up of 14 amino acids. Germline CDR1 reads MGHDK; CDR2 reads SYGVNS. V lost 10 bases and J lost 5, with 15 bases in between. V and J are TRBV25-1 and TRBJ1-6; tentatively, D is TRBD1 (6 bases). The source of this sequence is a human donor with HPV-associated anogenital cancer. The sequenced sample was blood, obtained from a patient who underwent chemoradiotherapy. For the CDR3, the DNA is TGTGCCACCACAGGGTTAGAGAATAATTCACCCCTCCACTTT. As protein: CATTGLENNSPLHF.